The 26 T cell receptor beta chains below were found in one sample sequenced in a study of cytomegalovirus exposure and HLA in healthy donors. The PCR was carried out with 60 Vbeta primers and 13 Jbeta primers. The repertoire was sequenced with immunoSEQ multiplex PCR; TCRdb's copy has only in-frame clones and lacks some. The sample includes more than 150,000 clones, approximately 88% seen only once; the top ten take roughly 0.38%. Input material: PBMCs. The receptors here all came from a boy younger than 10 in good health and CMV-seronegative.

The V and J genes are TRBV4-1 and TRBJ2-2, with 12 bases fitting TRBD2. CDR3 length: 16 amino acids. With 8 bases clipped from V and 5 bases from J, the junction kept 9 bases outside the gene matches. In germline, CDR1 is MGHRA, CDR2 YSYEKL. CDR3 sequence: CASGRLAGDSTGELFF. The DNA for the CDR3 is TGCGCCAGCGGACGACTAGCGGGAGACTCTACCGGGGAGCTGTTTTTT.

The chain links TRBV7-5 to TRBJ2-7; TRBD1 is the table's D call and was not checked against the DNA. TRBV7-5 is listed as a pseudogene. The CDR3 loop spans 13 amino acids. DNA of the CDR3: TGTGTCAGAAGCCCCAATCAGTTTCCTGAGCAGTACTTC. Its protein is CVRSPNQFPEQYF.

V is TRBV7-2 and J is TRBJ1-3; no definite D call. Germline V gives CDR1 SGHTA, CDR2 FQGNSA. The CDR3 loop spans 16 amino acids. The V gene lost 6 bases and the J gene lost 0 bases, with 15 bases spanning the gap. Written as DNA, the CDR3 is TGTGCCAGCAGTTACAAAGAATCGGGCTCTGGAAACACCATATATTTT. As protein: CASSYKESGSGNTIYF. The full variable domain, its missing parts supplied by reference TRBV7-2 and TRBJ1-3, is GAGVSQSPSNKVTEKGKDVELRCDPISGHTALYWYRQSLGQGLEFLIYFQGNSAPDKSGLPSDRFSAERTGGSVSTLTIQRTQQEDSAVYLCASSYKESGSGNTIYFGEGSWLTVV.

This chain links TRBV5-1 with TRBJ2-3; the D is unclear. Per germline, CDR1 SGHRS and CDR2 YFSETQ. V lost 1 base to trimming and J lost 0 bases, with 15 bases between them. The CDR3 covers 17 residues. The CDR3 loop is CASSLSPLAGSTDTQYF. CDR3 DNA: TGCGCCAGCAGCTTGAGCCCCTTGGCAGGTAGCACAGATACGCAGTATTTT. Full variable domain (remainder filled in from reference TRBV5-1 and TRBJ2-3): KAGVTQTPRYLIKTRGQQVTLSCSPISGHRSVSWYQQTPGQGLQFLFEYFSETQRNKGNFPGRFSGRQFSNSRSEMNVSTLELGDSALYLCASSLSPLAGSTDTQYFGPGTRLTVL.

The V call is TRBV29-1, the J call TRBJ1-2; TRBD1 is a possible D gene (5 bases). Germline values: CDR1 SQVTM, CDR2 ANQGSEA. The V and J ends lost 4 bases and 3 bases respectively, with 18 bases between them. The CDR3 has 15 residues. Here the CDR3 DNA reads TGCAGCGTTGTAAGGGGAAATGGGGCAGACTATGGCTACACCTTC. Translation gives CSVVRGNGADYGYTF. The full variable domain, rest sourced from reference TRBV29-1 and TRBJ1-2, is SAVISQKPSRDICQRGTSLTIQCQVDSQVTMMFWYRQQPGQSLTLIATANQGSEATYESGFVIDKFPISRPNLTFSTLTVSNMSPEDSSIYLCSVVRGNGADYGYTFGSGTRLTVV.

This chain connects TRBV19 to TRBJ2-3; TRBD2 matches at 14 bases. V shed 9 bases and J 7 bases; nucleotides not matched to a gene: 12. CDR1 LNHDA and CDR2 SQIVND come from the germline V gene (reference sequence). CDR3 length: 16 residues. The CDR3 nucleotides are TGTGCCAGCAACCGGGGACTAGCGGGAGTTTCAAATACGCAGTATTTT. Its translation is CASNRGLAGVSNTQYF.

The gene calls are TRBV2 and TRBJ1-6, with D possibly being TRBD1 (6 bases). The CDR3 contains 15 residues. Trimming stripped 7 bases from V and 2 bases from J, with 12 bases between. CDR1 and CDR2 (germline): SNHLY, FYNNEI. CDR3 sequence reads: CASKKGDPYNSPLHF. The DNA of the CDR3 is TGTGCCAGCAAGAAGGGGGACCCCTATAATTCACCCCTCCACTTT.

The CDR3 nucleotides read TGTGCCAGCAGTGACAGGGGCGAGGTAGAGACCCAGTACTTC. Translating gives CASSDRGEVETQYF. The chain joins TRBV6-5 to TRBJ2-5, with TRBD1 matching over 8 bases. The germline CDR1 and CDR2 sequences are MNHEY and SVGAGI. This CDR3 has 14 amino acids. The V segment lost 5 bases and the J segment 4 bases; nucleotides outside the gene matches: 6.

The count of this clone is one. The gene calls are TRBV25-1 and TRBJ2-7, with 7 bases lining up with TRBD1. Germline V gene sequence: CDR1 MGHDK, CDR2 SYGVNS. This CDR3 region has 14 residues. The V and J ends lost 8 bases and 3 bases, in that order; junction bases with no gene match: 10. The CDR3 sequence: CASRRGQVVYEQYF. In DNA form, the CDR3 reads TGTGCCAGCCGTCGTGGACAGGTTGTCTACGAGCAGTACTTC.

In this sample, this clone turned up a few times. This chain connects TRBV11-2 to TRBJ2-5; TRBD1 is a possible D gene (6 bases). This CDR3 comprises 12 residues. CDR1 and CDR2 from the germline V gene are SGHAT and FQNNGV. Trimming removed 4 bases from V and 11 bases from J, with 14 bases in between. The CDR3 loop is CASSWDEGEQYF. The CDR3 DNA reads TGTGCCAGCAGCTGGGACGAGGGGGAGCAGTACTTC.

This chain joins TRBV4-1 and TRBJ2-7; D possibly corresponds to TRBD1 (6 bases). This CDR3 comprises 17 residues. CDR1 is MGHRA and CDR2 is YSYEKL in the germline V gene. Trimming removed 3 bases from V and 0 bases from J, with 18 bases in between. CDR3 bases: TGCGCCAGCAGCCACAAGGTAACAGGGAAAAGCTCCTACGAGCAGTACTTC. It translates to CASSHKVTGKSSYEQYF.

This clone came up once. V gene TRBV19 combines with J gene TRBJ2-4, with no clear D. The CDR3 has 13 amino acids. Looked up from germline, CDR1 is LNHDA and CDR2 is SQIVND (reference sequence). CDR3 bases: TGTGCGGCCGCGGCGGTTGACAAAAACATTCAGTACTTC. Protein: CAAAAVDKNIQYF.

This sequence joins TRBV7-2 and TRBJ2-1; maybe TRBD2 (5 bases). The V gene lost 4 bases and the J gene lost 3 bases, with 13 bases spanning the gap. CDR1 SGHTA and CDR2 FQGNSA come from the germline V gene. The CDR3 is made up of 15 amino acids. The CDR3 region has the DNA TGTGCCAGCAGCTCCGGACTGGCCCTCTACAATGAGCAGTTCTTC. It is translated as CASSSGLALYNEQFF.

In this sample, this clone turned up a few times. J is TRBJ1-1 and V is TRBV2, with unresolved D. Germline CDR1 reads SNHLY; CDR2 reads FYNNEI. The CDR3 spans 11 residues. The V end was cut by 4 bases, the J end by 7 bases, with 7 bases between. For the CDR3, the DNA is TGTGCCAGCAGTGCGAGCTTTGAAGCTTTCTTT. Translation gives CASSASFEAFF.

The chain couples TRBV13 to TRBJ2-7; TRBD1 aligns across 10 bases. The ends lost 8 bases at V and 3 bases at J; junction bases unmatched: 10. The CDR3 length is 15 residues. Germline V gives CDR1 PRHDT, CDR2 FYEKMQ (reference sequence). The CDR3 DNA is TGTGCCAGCCGCACCTGGACAGGGGGAGGCTACGAGCAGTACTTC. This encodes CASRTWTGGGYEQYF.

This clone was seen a handful of times. The genes are TRBV5-1 and TRBJ1-1, with 9 bases matching TRBD1. Trimming took 4 bases from V and 3 from J; bases not matched to a gene: 10. From germline, CDR1 is SGHRS and CDR2 YFSETQ. The CDR3 consists of 16 residues. The CDR3 region has the DNA TGCGCCAGCAGCCTTTTAGGGACAGGGCTAGACACTGAAGCTTTCTTT. Translating gives CASSLLGTGLDTEAFF.

The rearrangement links TRBV6-1 to TRBJ1-2; 7 nucleotides line up with TRBD1. Per the germline V gene, CDR1 is MNHNS and CDR2 is SASEGT. The CDR3 totals 15 residues. Unmatched junction bases numbered 6, after V lost 2 bases and J lost 3 bases. CDR3 DNA: TGTGCCAGCAGTGAACGACAGGGATTTGACTATGGCTACACCTTC. Translating gives CASSERQGFDYGYTF.

The chain couples TRBV5-6 to TRBJ2-3; 7 bases map to TRBD2. V gave up 4 bases and J gave up 2 bases; unmatched junction bases: 7. In germline, CDR1 is SGHDT, CDR2 YYEEEE. This CDR3 is built from 15 residues. The CDR3 reads CASSKLAAHTDTQYF. In DNA form, the CDR3 reads TGTGCCAGCAGCAAGCTAGCGGCACACACAGATACGCAGTATTTT.

The V gene is TRBV10-1, the J gene TRBJ2-3, with D perhaps matching TRBD1 (5 bases). With 0 bases removed from V and 6 bases from J, the gap between germline ends came to 10 bases. The CDR3 contains 14 residues. Germline CDR1 WNHNN, CDR2 SYGVQD (reference sequence). CDR3 residues: CASSESQGPDTQYF. The DNA for the CDR3 is TGCGCCAGCAGTGAGTCTCAGGGCCCGGATACGCAGTATTTT.

The chain uses TRBV11-2 and TRBJ1-4; 7 bases are shared with TRBD1. The germline gives CDR1 SGHAT, CDR2 FQNNGV. Germline trimming cut 1 base from V and 2 bases from J; bases unmatched to any gene: 10. The CDR3 length is 18 residues. This chain's CDR3 is CASSLATGWQGTNEKLFF. In nucleotides, the CDR3 is TGTGCCAGCAGCTTAGCGACAGGGTGGCAGGGGACTAATGAAAAACTGTTTTTT.

The genes are TRBV11-2 and TRBJ1-3; D gene uncertain. This CDR3 spans 15 amino acids. Trimming removed 5 bases from V and 4 bases from J, with 15 bases in between. Germline V CDR1 and CDR2: SGHAT, FQNNGV. The CDR3 loop reads CASSPSASFGNTIYF. The CDR3 coding sequence is TGTGCCAGCAGCCCAAGTGCGAGTTTCGGAAACACCATATATTTT.

The V gene is TRBV15, the J gene TRBJ2-7; no definite D call. V lost 4 bases and J 3 bases, leaving 10 bases between the germline ends. The length of the CDR3 is 13 residues. Germline V CDR1 and CDR2: LNHNV, YYDKDF (reference sequence). CDR3 sequence (DNA): TGTGCCACCAGCAATGCCCGCTACTACGAGCAGTACTTC. It specifies CATSNARYYEQYF.

The chain uses TRBV5-4 and TRBJ1-2; 7 bases fit TRBD1. V shed 4 bases and J 3 bases; nucleotides not matched to a gene: 6. The germline CDR1 and CDR2 sequences are SGHNT and YYREEE (reference sequence). This CDR3 is built from 14 residues. The CDR3 DNA follows: TGTGCCAGCAGCGACACCGGGACAGACTATGGCTACACCTTC. It yields the protein CASSDTGTDYGYTF. The full variable domain, with the rest looked up from reference TRBV5-4 and TRBJ1-2, is ETGVTQSPTHLIKTRGQQVTLRCSSQSGHNTVSWYQQALGQGPQFIFQYYREEENGRGNFPPRFSGLQFPNYSSELNVNALELDDSALYLCASSDTGTDYGYTFGSGTRLTVV.

CDR3 amino acids: CASRRIRQGRYNEQFF. The CDR3 DNA sequence: TGTGCCAGCAGACGGATTCGACAGGGCCGCTACAATGAGCAGTTCTTC. The chain combines TRBV5-6 with TRBJ2-1; the match to TRBD1 covers 7 bases. The CDR3 contains 16 residues. J lost 3 bases, V lost 5 bases, and 11 bases had no gene match. In germline, CDR1 is SGHDT, CDR2 YYEEEE.

V usage is TRBV6-1 and J usage is TRBJ1-2; D ambiguous. Germline assignment: CDR1 MNHNS and CDR2 SASEGT. The length of the CDR3 is 13 residues. V lost 0 bases, J lost 2 bases, and 4 bases lay in between. As DNA, the CDR3 is TGTGCCAGCAGTGAAGCGCGAAACTATGGCTACACCTTC. Protein: CASSEARNYGYTF.

The chain is built from TRBV11-2 and TRBJ2-7, with TRBD1 identical over 11 bases. With 4 bases clipped from V and 3 bases from J, the junction kept 8 bases outside the gene matches. This CDR3 has 16 amino acids. Germline values: CDR1 SGHAT, CDR2 FQNNGV. The CDR3 coding sequence is TGTGCCAGCAGCTATAAACCGGGACAGGGGGACTACGAGCAGTACTTC. Its translation: CASSYKPGQGDYEQYF.